These 14 T cell receptor beta chains share one sample of origin, sequenced in a study of CD8 T cells in ankylosing spondylitis (dated 2017 in TCRdb). General conclusions and limits of the study: A TCR beta motif made up of several highly homologous amino acid variants appeared to be characteristic of blood from ankylosing spondylitis patients.

No antigen is known for these receptors. Library construction relied on 5' RACE. These reads were obtained on an Illumina HiSeq 2500. The public reads were quality trimmed at Q25 with fastp and then assembled into clones with MiXCR by TCRdb, keeping productive beta chains. Duplicate CDR3 protein sequences are folded into a single record with the most common DNA and genes. This sample has some 840,000 distinct CDR3 sequences in its table, and roughly 12% of those were observed once. Approximately 0.51% of the sample rests with the top ten. Sequencing used blood, either unsorted or a sorted T cell fraction (not recorded which). The source is a male donor with ankylosing spondylitis.

This clonotype was seen more than once but under ten times. The V call is TRBV6-2 or TRBV6-3, the J call TRBJ1-5; D not resolved. Trimming stripped 8 bases from V and 14 bases from J, with 16 bases between. There are 11 residues in the CDR3. The V gene's germline CDR1 is MNHEY and CDR2 SVGEGT. The CDR3 bases are TGTGCCAGCGGACTATCGGGGTGGGAGCATTTT. Protein product: CASGLSGWEHF.

This clonotype was counted between two and nine times. The chain links TRBV12-3 or TRBV12-4 to TRBJ2-2; the match to TRBD2 covers 7 bases. V dropped 6 bases and J dropped 8; count of bases not matched to a gene: 15. The CDR3 covers 16 residues. CDR3 sequence reads: CASRLRPGLPSGELFF. The DNA for the CDR3 is TGTGCCAGCAGACTACGGCCGGGACTACCCTCTGGGGAGCTGTTTTTT.

This clonotype was observed a handful of times. This chain links TRBV7-2 with TRBJ2-1, with 7 nucleotides matching TRBD1. CDR1 is SGHTA, CDR2 FQGNSA, per germline. This CDR3 spans 15 amino acids. V lost 5 bases to trimming and J lost 12 bases; unmatched junction nucleotides: 16. The CDR3 DNA sequence: TGTGCCAGCAGCAAAACCGGGACAGTCTTTATTGGGCAGTTCTTC. Encoded protein: CASSKTGTVFIGQFF.

The V call is TRBV12-3 or TRBV12-4, the J call TRBJ2-1; no firm D call. This CDR3 comprises 17 residues. Trimming removed 0 bases at V and 3 bases at J, with 15 bases between. CDR3 protein: CASSLAPISGGYNEQFF. The CDR3 bases are TGTGCCAGCAGTTTAGCGCCAATATCGGGCGGCTACAATGAGCAGTTCTTC.

The chain joins TRBV13 to TRBJ1-1, with D tentatively TRBD1 (5 bases). Germline V gene lookup returns CDR1 PRHDT and CDR2 FYEKMQ (reference sequence). V lost 3 bases, J lost 7 bases, and 9 bases lay in between. This CDR3 is 12 amino acids long. This chain's CDR3 is CASSLTENEAFF. The CDR3 DNA sequence: TGTGCCAGCAGCTTGACAGAAAATGAAGCTTTCTTT.

This clonotype was observed at least ten times. V gene TRBV10-3 combines with J gene TRBJ2-3, with a tentative D call TRBD2 (5 bases). From germline, CDR1 is ENHRY and CDR2 SYGVKD. Trimming left V 9 bases short and J 5 bases short, with 15 bases between. The CDR3 runs 13 residues. The CDR3 DNA follows: TGTGCCATTCTACAGTCCGGGGAAGATACGCAGTATTTT. As protein: CAILQSGEDTQYF.

The chain carries TRBV20-1 and TRBJ2-3, with 8 bases aligning to TRBD1. Germline CDR1 and CDR2: DFQATT and SNEGSKA (reference sequence). V shed 1 base, J shed 4 bases, and the junction held 10 bases outside the gene matches. The CDR3 runs 16 residues. The CDR3 sequence: CSARGGTGGSPDTQYF. In DNA form, the CDR3 reads TGCAGTGCTAGAGGGGGAACAGGGGGGTCCCCAGATACGCAGTATTTT.

The sample holds many counts of this clonotype. The J gene is TRBJ1-3, the V gene TRBV20-1; D unresolved. The length of the CDR3 is 15 residues. The V and J ends lost 2 bases and 0 bases respectively, with 11 bases between them. The germline gives CDR1 DFQATT, CDR2 SNEGSKA (reference sequence). The CDR3 protein is CSARFLRSSGNTIYF. CDR3 in DNA: TGCAGTGCTAGATTCCTCCGAAGCTCTGGAAACACCATATATTTT.

This chain connects TRBV20-1 to TRBJ2-7; a weak D match, TRBD2 (5 bases). V dropped 7 bases and J dropped 7 bases, with 20 bases sitting between them. CDR1 and CDR2 from the germline V gene are DFQATT and SNEGSKA (reference sequence). CDR3 length equals 13 residues. CDR3 DNA sequence: TGCAGTGTGCTAGCCGAGGCCCCTAGGGAGCAGTACTTC. Translated, it gives CSVLAEAPREQYF.

This chain connects TRBV7-2 to TRBJ1-2; 8 bases are shared with TRBD1. The CDR3 sequence is 13 residues long. The junction had 7 bases not matched to a gene; V was cut back by 5 bases and J by 8 bases. Germline loops: CDR1 SGHTA, CDR2 FQGNSA. The CDR3 region has the DNA TGTGCCAGCAGCCACGGACAGGGATACGGCTACACCTTC. This gives the protein CASSHGQGYGYTF.

The chain combines TRBV7-9 with TRBJ2-7; D possibly corresponds to TRBD2 (6 bases). Germline values: CDR1 SEHNR, CDR2 FQNEAQ (reference sequence). V was pared by 5 bases and J by 0 bases, with 14 bases between. This CDR3 has 15 residues. CDR3 in DNA: TGTGCCAGCAGCCCAGCCGCGGGGACCTCCTACGAGCAGTACTTC. This gives the protein CASSPAAGTSYEQYF. Variable domain in full (rest from reference TRBV7-9 and TRBJ2-7): DTGVSQNPRHKITKRGQNVTFRCDPISEHNRLYWYRQTLGQGPEFLTYFQNEAQLEKSRLLSDRFSAERPKGSFSTLEIQRTEQGDSAMYLCASSPAAGTSYEQYFGPGTRLTVT.

This clonotype has more than one count but fewer than ten. In DNA, the CDR3 is TGCAGTGCCCCGGGAAGGAACTATGGCTACACCTTC. It translates to CSAPGRNYGYTF. This sequence joins TRBV20-1 and TRBJ1-2; D is unresolved. The CDR3 is made up of 12 amino acids. V was shortened by 6 bases and J by 2 bases, with 10 bases between the two germline ends. Germline lookup yields CDR1 DFQATT and CDR2 SNEGSKA (reference sequence).

Concerning this clonotype: An end of the junction differs from the germline gene, which may be a read error. This rearrangement joins TRBV7-2 to TRBJ2-5, with 12 bases that match TRBD1. The CDR3 spans 19 residues. Germline V gene lookup returns CDR1 SGHTA and CDR2 FQGNSA. This CDR3 is CASSLATGTGGPRRETQYF. The CDR3 DNA is TGTGCCAGCAGTTTAGCAACCGGGACAGGGGGCCCTAGGAGAGAGACCCAGTACTTC.

J is TRBJ2-7 and V is TRBV28, with 7 bases matching TRBD2. Germline V gene lookup returns CDR1 MDHEN and CDR2 SYDVKM. The CDR3 sequence is 15 residues long. The J segment lost 0 bases and the V segment lost 1 base, leaving 3 bases of the junction unmatched. The DNA of the CDR3 is TGTGCCAGCAGTTTATCGGGGGGTTACTCCTACGAGCAGTACTTC. It is translated as CASSLSGGYSYEQYF.